This is a list of T cell receptor beta chains from one sample in a study of T cell responses to AZD1222 COVID-19 vaccine. Sequencing used immunoSEQ multiplex PCR; TCRdb keeps in-frame clones, though not all of them. This repertoire shows approximately 150,000 clones, approximately 90% found once; its top ten account for 2.6%. The material was peripheral blood, obtained on day 0 of AZD1222 vaccination. The receptors were sampled from an adult in good health. Both conserved end residues are part of each CDR3. Fields, in order: V gene, clone size, J gene, D gene, CDR3 DNA, CDR3 protein. A D gene is named only where the DNA matches it firmly. Expanded clones get a size class; other rows say once, few or many, or leave the size out.

V gene: TRBV4-2
clone size: -
J gene: TRBJ1-1
D gene: -
CDR3 DNA: TGTGCCAGCAGCCAAGTCGGGGTCACTGAAGCTTTCTTT
CDR3 protein: CASSQVGVTEAFF

V gene: TRBV6-5
clone size: -
J gene: TRBJ2-1
D gene: -
CDR3 DNA: TGTGCCGCCCCCCGCAGTCAGCTTCACAATGAGCAGTTCTTC
CDR3 protein: CAAPRSQLHNEQFF

V gene: TRBV13
clone size: -
J gene: TRBJ2-1
D gene: TRBD2
CDR3 DNA: TGTGCCAGCAGCTTCTGGCTAGCGGGAGGCGATGAGCAGTTCTTC
CDR3 protein: CASSFWLAGGDEQFF

V gene: TRBV7-9
clone size: once
J gene: TRBJ1-1
D gene: -
CDR3 DNA: TGTGCCAGCAGCTCAAAACAGAACACTGAAGCTTTCTTT
CDR3 protein: CASSSKQNTEAFF

V gene: TRBV19
clone size: -
J gene: TRBJ2-3
D gene: -
CDR3 DNA: TGTGCCAGTAGTATAGGTGTCCGACTAGGCACAGATACGCAGTATTTT
CDR3 protein: CASSIGVRLGTDTQYF

V gene: TRBV18
clone size: -
J gene: TRBJ1-1
D gene: TRBD1
CDR3 DNA: TGTGCCAGCTCCCAGGGACAGGCGAGTGCTGAAGCTTTCTTT
CDR3 protein: CASSQGQASAEAFF

V gene: TRBV6-5
clone size: -
J gene: TRBJ1-2
D gene: -
CDR3 DNA: TGTGCCAGCAGGACCGGGACATGGGATGGCTACACCTTC
CDR3 protein: CASRTGTWDGYTF

V gene: TRBV29-1
clone size: -
J gene: TRBJ1-1
D gene: TRBD1
CDR3 DNA: TGCAGCGTTGTAGGACAGGGGAGTTTCAGGACTGAAGCTTTCTTT
CDR3 protein: CSVVGQGSFRTEAFF

V gene: TRBV27
clone size: -
J gene: TRBJ1-6
D gene: TRBD1
CDR3 DNA: TGTGCCAGCAAGCCCGGGACAGGGGCCTCACCCCTCCACTTT
CDR3 protein: CASKPGTGASPLHF

V gene: TRBV6-5
clone size: once
J gene: TRBJ2-7
D gene: TRBD1
CDR3 DNA: TGTGCCAGCAGTTCGCTCGGACAGGCCCCCGGCTACGAGCAGTACTTC
CDR3 protein: CASSSLGQAPGYEQYF

V gene: TRBV7-6
clone size: -
J gene: TRBJ1-1
D gene: -
CDR3 DNA: TGTGCCAGCAGCCAGATCCGGGAACTGAACACTGAAGCTTTCTTT
CDR3 protein: CASSQIRELNTEAFF

V gene: TRBV7-2
clone size: -
J gene: TRBJ1-3
D gene: -
CDR3 DNA: TGTGCCAGCAGCTTAGGGGCTGGTTTCAGGGGCTCTGGAAACACCATATATTTT
CDR3 protein: CASSLGAGFRGSGNTIYF

V gene: TRBV7-9
clone size: -
J gene: TRBJ1-2
D gene: TRBD1
CDR3 DNA: TGTGCCAGCAGCCTAGGGGAGGGAAGACAGGGCGACTATGGCTACACCTTC
CDR3 protein: CASSLGEGRQGDYGYTF